One T cell receptor beta chain is described in this entry. The source of the sample is a study of immune evolution from preneoplasia to lung adenocarcinoma. Profiled with immunoSEQ multiplex PCR; TCRdb holds only in-frame clones, not every one. The sample lists thousands of clones, approximately 78% seen once, with 5% to 8% in the top ten. The sequenced sample consisted of FFPE adjacent normal lung tissue. This TCR was recovered from a person between 60 and 79 years old with lung adenocarcinoma.

CDR3 nucleotide sequence: TGTGCCAGCAGCGAGACAGGGTTGAACACTGAAGCTTTCTTT. This encodes CASSETGLNTEAFF. The V and J genes are TRBV7-9 and TRBJ1-1, with 7 positions matching TRBD1. Germline V gene sequence: CDR1 SEHNR, CDR2 FQNEAQ (reference sequence). J was trimmed by 0 bases and V by 5 bases; bases with no gene match: 3. This CDR3 has 14 amino acids.